A selection of T cell receptor beta chains follows, all from one sample in a study of identical twins. TCRdb itself ran the 5' RACE reads through MiXCR, one entry per CDR3 protein. The sample yields about 480,000 distinct CDR3 sequences, 13% to 15% seen once. This same sample was also taken into another study, of yellow fever vaccine responses in identical twins.

Sequencing was done on a sample of CD4+ T cells sorted from blood. Receptors were obtained from a woman aged 18-29 years in good health. Both conserved end residues are part of each CDR3. The D gene is left open where the match is weak. Where a row states a size, it is once, few, many or the class of an expanded clone; other rows omit it.

v_gene,len,abundance,j_gene,d_gene,CDR3aa,CDR3nt
TRBV2,13,many,TRBJ2-1,-,CASTRDGSDEQFF,TGTGCCAGCACCCGGGACGGTAGTGATGAGCAGTTCTTC
TRBV7-9,16,many,TRBJ2-1,-,CASSSPVGRIHNEQFF,TGTGCCAGCAGCTCCCCCGTTGGACGGATACACAATGAGCAGTTCTTC
TRBV3-1,14,-,TRBJ2-3,TRBD2,CASARGGSTDTQYF,TGTGCCAGCGCCCGCGGGGGGAGCACAGATACGCAGTATTTT
TRBV12-3/TRBV12-4,15,few,TRBJ2-1,TRBD1,CASSPTGQTYNEQFF,TGTGCCAGCAGCCCTACGGGACAGACCTACAATGAGCAGTTCTTC
TRBV5-1,13,few,TRBJ2-7,-,CASSRTGAYEQYF,TGTGCCAGCAGTCGTACAGGAGCCTACGAGCAGTACTTC
TRBV3-1,16,few,TRBJ2-1,-,CASSQKASIPKGEQFF,TGTGCCAGCAGCCAGAAGGCGTCCATCCCAAAGGGTGAGCAGTTCTTC
TRBV2,15,-,TRBJ2-1,-,CASREAAVLYNEQFF,TGTGCCAGCAGGGAAGCCGCGGTCCTATACAATGAGCAGTTCTTC
TRBV7-2,15,-,TRBJ2-1,TRBD2,CASSLVAGGVNEQFF,TGTGCCAGCAGCTTAGTAGCGGGGGGAGTCAATGAGCAGTTCTTC
TRBV7-9,13,-,TRBJ1-1,-,CASSLSINTEAFF,TGTGCCAGCAGCTTATCCATTAACACTGAAGCTTTCTTT
TRBV20-1,15,-,TRBJ2-3,TRBD2,CSARSGTSHTDTQYF,TGCAGTGCTAGATCCGGGACTAGCCACACAGATACGCAGTATTTT
TRBV28,14,few,TRBJ2-1,-,CASSYGGVGNEQFF,TGTGCCAGCAGTTATGGGGGAGTGGGTAATGAGCAGTTCTTC
TRBV9,15,-,TRBJ1-1,TRBD1,CASSARTGEETEAFF,TGTGCCAGCAGCGCGCGAACAGGGGAGGAGACTGAAGCTTTCTTT
TRBV2,16,many,TRBJ1-4,TRBD1,CASSPDRGLRIEKLFF,TGTGCCAGCAGTCCTGACAGGGGGCTTCGTATTGAAAAACTGTTTTTT
TRBV5-1,15,many,TRBJ2-5,-,CASSPDQGVIETQYF,TGCGCCAGCAGCCCAGATCAGGGTGTTATAGAGACCCAGTACTTC
TRBV6-6,11,-,TRBJ2-3,-,CASKKGDTQYF,TGTGCCAGCAAGAAGGGAGATACGCAGTATTTT
TRBV7-9,15,-,TRBJ2-2,TRBD2,CASSLRGENTGELFF,TGTGCCAGCAGCTTACGGGGGGAGAACACCGGGGAGCTGTTTTTT
TRBV6-5,15,-,TRBJ2-5,-,CASSYSSTGQETQYF,TGTGCCAGCAGTTACTCGAGTACAGGGCAAGAGACCCAGTACTTC
TRBV20-1,15,-,TRBJ2-7,TRBD1,CSAPGQGAPSYEQYF,TGCAGTGCCCCTGGACAGGGGGCCCCCTCCTACGAGCAGTACTTC
TRBV11-2,15,few,TRBJ1-1,-,CASSLGSGRNTEAFF,TGTGCCAGCAGCTTAGGGTCAGGGAGGAACACTGAAGCTTTCTTT
TRBV20-1,14,few,TRBJ1-1,-,CSARPPGRGTEAFF,TGCAGTGCTAGGCCCCCCGGGAGGGGCACTGAAGCTTTCTTT
TRBV12-3/TRBV12-4,13,many,TRBJ1-6,TRBD1,CASCWDRGSPLHF,TGTGCCAGCTGTTGGGACAGGGGTTCACCCCTCCACTTT
TRBV7-2,13,many,TRBJ2-2,-,CASSLRVTGELFF,TGTGCCAGCAGCTTAAGGGTGACCGGGGAGCTGTTTTTT
TRBV6-2/TRBV6-3,14,-,TRBJ2-1,-,CASGDSLAYNEQFF,TGTGCCAGCGGAGACAGCCTAGCCTACAATGAGCAGTTCTTC
TRBV12-3/TRBV12-4,17,-,TRBJ2-7,-,CASSLPGGAGDTYEQYF,TGTGCCAGCAGTCTTCCCGGCGGGGCAGGAGATACCTACGAGCAGTACTTC
TRBV3-1,15,few,TRBJ1-5,-,CASSQDVSESQPQHF,TGTGCCAGCAGCCAAGACGTGTCGGAGTCCCAGCCCCAGCATTTT
TRBV12-3/TRBV12-4,15,few,TRBJ2-1,-,CASSFGQGTYNEQFF,TGTGCCAGCAGTTTCGGTCAGGGGACATACAATGAGCAGTTCTTC
TRBV7-9,16,-,TRBJ2-3,TRBD2,CASSLRLADRTDTQYF,TGTGCCAGCAGCCTAAGACTAGCGGACCGCACAGATACGCAGTATTTT
TRBV27,15,-,TRBJ1-3,-,CASRSSPVSGNTIYF,TGTGCCAGCAGATCCTCCCCGGTCTCTGGAAACACCATATATTTT
TRBV5-1,14,-,TRBJ1-1,TRBD1,CASSVTGGNTEAFF,TGCGCCAGCAGCGTGACAGGGGGGAACACTGAAGCTTTCTTT
TRBV30,12,-,TRBJ2-7,-,CAWNPGGQEQYF,TGTGCCTGGAACCCCGGGGGGCAGGAGCAGTACTTC
TRBV12-3/TRBV12-4,14,-,TRBJ2-1,TRBD2,CASTWGGTIKEQFF,TGTGCCAGCACCTGGGGGGGTACTATTAAGGAGCAGTTCTTC
TRBV7-6,14,-,TRBJ2-1,-,CASSLSFEGNEQFF,TGTGCCAGCAGCTTATCTTTCGAGGGGAATGAGCAGTTCTTC
TRBV5-1,14,many,TRBJ2-1,-,CASSLGVGVNEQFF,TGCGCCAGCAGCTTGGGGGTAGGAGTCAATGAGCAGTTCTTC
TRBV5-1,15,many,TRBJ2-3,TRBD1,CASRLGTVESDTQYF,TGCGCCAGCAGACTCGGGACAGTAGAATCAGATACGCAGTATTTT
TRBV20-1,14,-,TRBJ2-7,-,CSAEGRSTLYEQYF,TGCAGTGCTGAGGGGAGGTCGACCCTCTACGAGCAGTACTTC
TRBV4-3,16,few,TRBJ2-1,-,CASSQGTSSSYNEQFF,TGCGCCAGCAGCCAAGGTACCTCGAGCTCCTACAATGAGCAGTTCTTC
TRBV7-2,14,-,TRBJ2-2,TRBD2,CASSEGGGPVELFF,TGTGCCAGCAGCGAAGGCGGGGGGCCTGTGGAGCTGTTTTTT
TRBV5-1,14,-,TRBJ2-2,TRBD1,CASATGGNTGELFF,TGCGCCAGCGCCACAGGGGGGAACACCGGGGAGCTGTTTTTT
TRBV7-6,15,many,TRBJ2-3,-,CASSPAAKGTDTQYF,TGTGCCAGCAGCCCAGCGGCCAAAGGCACAGATACGCAGTATTTT